This entry describes one T cell receptor (beta chain). What it binds is unknown. The sample is drawn from a study of T cells in narcolepsy. Study-wide results and limits: Autoreactive HCRT-specific and TRIB2-specific clonotypes were marked in same-patient CSF-versus-blood CD4+ comparisons. Reportedly, autoreactive clonotypes were serially detected in patients' blood but not controls'.

The germline gives CDR1 KGHSH, CDR2 LQKENI. The CDR3 runs 14 residues. Trimming removed 6 bases at V and 1 base at J, with 12 bases between. Sequencing used immunoSEQ multiplex PCR; TCRdb keeps in-frame clones, though not all of them. The table lists about 32,000 clones, roughly four fifths of them singletons. The gene calls are TRBV18 and TRBJ1-1, with D possibly TRBD1 on 5 matching bases. The sequenced sample consisted of memory (CD45RA-) CD4+ T cells from blood. The clonotype was recovered from a human donor in good health. CDR3 residues: CASSSSGQNTEAFF. In DNA form, the CDR3 reads TGTGCCAGCTCGTCTTCAGGGCAGAACACTGAAGCTTTCTTT.